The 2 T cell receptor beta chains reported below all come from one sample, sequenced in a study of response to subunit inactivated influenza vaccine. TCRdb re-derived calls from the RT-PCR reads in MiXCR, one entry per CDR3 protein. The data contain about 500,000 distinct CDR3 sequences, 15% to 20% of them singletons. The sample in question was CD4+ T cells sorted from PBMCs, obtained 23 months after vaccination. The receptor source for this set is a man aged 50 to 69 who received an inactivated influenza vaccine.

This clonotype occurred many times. CDR3 nucleotide sequence: TGTGCCGTGGAAGTCCGCTCCTACAATGAGCAGTTCTTC. Residues: CAVEVRSYNEQFF. The chain employs TRBV6-5 and TRBJ2-1; D call uncertain. This CDR3 region has 13 residues. The V end was cut by 11 bases, the J end by 0 bases, with 11 bases between. Germline values: CDR1 MNHEY, CDR2 SVGAGI.

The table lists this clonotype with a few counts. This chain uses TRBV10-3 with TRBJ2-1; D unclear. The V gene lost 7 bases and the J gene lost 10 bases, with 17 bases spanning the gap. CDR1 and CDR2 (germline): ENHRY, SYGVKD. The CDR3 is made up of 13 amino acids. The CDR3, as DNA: TGTGCCATCATTATGCGGTTGGGCGGCGAGCAGTTCTTC. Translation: CAIIMRLGGEQFF.